This paragraph reports one T cell receptor (beta chain). The target antigen is unknown. CDR1 is SNHLY and CDR2 is FYNNEI in the germline V gene. CDR3 length: 13 residues. V lost 4 bases and J lost 6, with 12 bases in between. With 60 Vbeta and 13 Jbeta primers, the PCR was carried out. Authors' analysis steps: A later analysis counted approximately 80 million unique TCR beta chains, some 12 million shared. Sequencing used immunoSEQ multiplex PCR; TCRdb keeps in-frame clones, though not all of them. V, J and clone size reflect that table, while D and trimming were determined from the DNA. The sample has some 75,000 clones, and its top ten clones hold 4% to 5.5%. This record belongs to a study of cytomegalovirus exposure and HLA in healthy donors. Study-wide results and limits: Solely CMV serostatus was available to characterize immune exposure. A later analysis associated roughly 15,000 TCR beta sequences with HLA alleles at a 0.05 false discovery rate. Most TCRs appeared rarely, but some public TCRs recurred in many donors.

What was sequenced was PBMCs. The origin of this receptor is a man in his forties in good health and CMV-seronegative. J is TRBJ1-1 and V is TRBV2; D remains unclear. Here the CDR3 DNA reads TGTGCCAGCAGTGGGGGTCCGGGAGCTGAAGCTTTCTTT. As protein: CASSGGPGAEAFF.